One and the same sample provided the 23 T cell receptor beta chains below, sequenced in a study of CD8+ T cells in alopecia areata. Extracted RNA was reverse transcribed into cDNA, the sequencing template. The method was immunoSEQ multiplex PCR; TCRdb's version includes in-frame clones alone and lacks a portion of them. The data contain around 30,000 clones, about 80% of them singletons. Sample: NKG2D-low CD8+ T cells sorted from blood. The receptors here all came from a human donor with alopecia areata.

The DNA for the CDR3 is TGTGCCAGCAGCCAGAAGGTGGCCAGGGGGTTTTGGGAGACCCAGTACTTC. Its protein is CASSQKVARGFWETQYF. The chain combines TRBV14 with TRBJ2-5; 7 nucleotides match TRBD1. The germline V gene encodes CDR1 SGHDN and CDR2 FVKESK. CDR3 size: 17 residues. The J segment lost 5 bases and the V segment lost 3 bases, leaving 15 bases of the junction unmatched.

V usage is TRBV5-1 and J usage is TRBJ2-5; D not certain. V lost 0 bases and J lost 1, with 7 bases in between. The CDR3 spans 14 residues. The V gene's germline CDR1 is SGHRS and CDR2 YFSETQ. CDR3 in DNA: TGCGCCAGCAGCTTGGGGGTCAGCCAAGAGACCCAGTACTTC. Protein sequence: CASSLGVSQETQYF.

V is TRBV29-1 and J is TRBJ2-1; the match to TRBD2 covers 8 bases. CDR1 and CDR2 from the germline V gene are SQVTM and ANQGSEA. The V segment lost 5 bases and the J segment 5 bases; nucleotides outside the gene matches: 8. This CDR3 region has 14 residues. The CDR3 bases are TGCAGCGTTTCAGGGCTAGCGGGTAACAATGAGCAGTTCTTC. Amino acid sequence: CSVSGLAGNNEQFF.

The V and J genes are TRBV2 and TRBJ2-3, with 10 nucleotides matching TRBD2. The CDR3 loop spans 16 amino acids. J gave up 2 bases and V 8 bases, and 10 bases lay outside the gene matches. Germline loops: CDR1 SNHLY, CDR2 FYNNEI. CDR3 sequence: CASYNPGTSDTDTQYF. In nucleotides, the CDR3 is TGTGCCAGCTACAATCCCGGGACTAGCGACACAGATACGCAGTATTTT.

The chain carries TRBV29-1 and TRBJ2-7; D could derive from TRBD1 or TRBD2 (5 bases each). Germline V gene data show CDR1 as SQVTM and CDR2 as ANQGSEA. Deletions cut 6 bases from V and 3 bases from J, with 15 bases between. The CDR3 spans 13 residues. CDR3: CSVVGVNDYEQYF. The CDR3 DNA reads TGCAGCGTCGTGGGGGTTAATGACTACGAGCAGTACTTC.

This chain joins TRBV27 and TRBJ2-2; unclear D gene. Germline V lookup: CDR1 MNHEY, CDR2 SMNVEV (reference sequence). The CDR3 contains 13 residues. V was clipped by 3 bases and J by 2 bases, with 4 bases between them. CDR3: CASSFGNTGELFF. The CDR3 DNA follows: TGTGCCAGCAGTTTTGGCAACACCGGGGAGCTGTTTTTT.

The CDR3 region has the DNA TGTGCCACCAGCAGAGCTGACAGGGGGCTAGAGACCCAGTACTTC. Residues: CATSRADRGLETQYF. The gene calls are TRBV15 and TRBJ2-5; the match to TRBD1 covers 10 bases. CDR3 length: 15 amino acids. The germline V gene has CDR1 LNHNV and CDR2 YYDKDF (reference sequence). V lost 1 base, J lost 4 bases, and 3 bases stayed unmatched.

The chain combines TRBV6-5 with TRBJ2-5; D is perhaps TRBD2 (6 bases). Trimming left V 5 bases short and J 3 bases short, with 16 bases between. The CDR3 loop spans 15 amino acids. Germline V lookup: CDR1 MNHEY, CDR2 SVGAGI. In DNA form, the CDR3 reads TGTGCCAGCAGTAATTTAGCGGAAACGGAAGAGACCCAGTACTTC. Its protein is CASSNLAETEETQYF.

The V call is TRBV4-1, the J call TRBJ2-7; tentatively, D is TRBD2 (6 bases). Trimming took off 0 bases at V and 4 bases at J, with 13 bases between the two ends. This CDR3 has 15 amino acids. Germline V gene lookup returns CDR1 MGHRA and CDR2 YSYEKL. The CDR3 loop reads CASSQELRGGYEQYF. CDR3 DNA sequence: TGCGCCAGCAGCCAAGAGTTGCGGGGAGGATACGAGCAGTACTTC.

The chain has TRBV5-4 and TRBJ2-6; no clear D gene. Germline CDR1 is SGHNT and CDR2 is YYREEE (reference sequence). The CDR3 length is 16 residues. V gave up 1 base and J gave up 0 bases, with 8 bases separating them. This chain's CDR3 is CASSLNPNSGANVLTF. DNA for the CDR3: TGTGCCAGCAGCTTGAATCCAAACTCTGGGGCCAACGTCCTGACTTTC.

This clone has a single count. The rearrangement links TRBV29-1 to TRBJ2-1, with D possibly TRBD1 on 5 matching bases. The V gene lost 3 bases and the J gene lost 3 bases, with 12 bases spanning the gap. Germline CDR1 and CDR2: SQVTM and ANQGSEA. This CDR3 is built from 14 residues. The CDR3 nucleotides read TGCAGCGTTGAGCGCAGGGATGACTACAATGAGCAGTTCTTC. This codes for CSVERRDDYNEQFF.

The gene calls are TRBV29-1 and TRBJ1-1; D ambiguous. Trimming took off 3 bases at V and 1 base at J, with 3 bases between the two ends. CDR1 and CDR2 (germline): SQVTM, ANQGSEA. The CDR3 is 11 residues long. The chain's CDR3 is CSVDKNTEAFF. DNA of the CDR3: TGCAGCGTTGACAAGAACACTGAAGCTTTCTTT.

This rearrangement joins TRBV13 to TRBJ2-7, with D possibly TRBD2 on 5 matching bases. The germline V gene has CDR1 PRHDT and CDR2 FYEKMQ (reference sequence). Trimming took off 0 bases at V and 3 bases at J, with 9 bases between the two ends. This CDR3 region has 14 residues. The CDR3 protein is CASSLGPGVYEQYF. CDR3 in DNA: TGTGCCAGCAGCTTAGGTCCCGGGGTCTACGAGCAGTACTTC.

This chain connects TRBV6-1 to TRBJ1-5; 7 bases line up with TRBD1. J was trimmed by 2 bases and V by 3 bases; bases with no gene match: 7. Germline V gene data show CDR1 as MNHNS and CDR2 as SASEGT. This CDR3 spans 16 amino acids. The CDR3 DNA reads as TGTGCCAGCAGTGACGAGTCTGGGACAGGCAATCAGCCCCAGCATTTT. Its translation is CASSDESGTGNQPQHF.

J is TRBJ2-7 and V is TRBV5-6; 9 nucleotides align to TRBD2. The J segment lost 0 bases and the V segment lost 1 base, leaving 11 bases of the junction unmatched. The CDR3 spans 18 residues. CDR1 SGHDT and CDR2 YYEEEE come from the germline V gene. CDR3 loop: CASSLIISSSGSSYEQYF. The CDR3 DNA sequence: TGTGCCAGCAGCTTGATTATCAGTAGTAGCGGGAGCTCCTACGAGCAGTACTTC.

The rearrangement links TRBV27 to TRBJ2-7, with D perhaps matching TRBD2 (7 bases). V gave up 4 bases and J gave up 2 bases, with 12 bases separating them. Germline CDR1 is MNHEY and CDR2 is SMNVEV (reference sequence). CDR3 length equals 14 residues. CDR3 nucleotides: TGTGCCAGCAGTTGGAGCGGGACAACCTACGAGCAGTACTTC. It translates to CASSWSGTTYEQYF.

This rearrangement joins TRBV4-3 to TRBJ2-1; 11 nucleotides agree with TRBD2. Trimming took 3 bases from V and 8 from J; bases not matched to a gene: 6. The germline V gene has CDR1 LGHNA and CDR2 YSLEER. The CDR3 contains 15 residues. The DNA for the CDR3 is TGCGCCAGCAGCCAGGGACTAGCGGAACCAGATGAGCAGTTCTTC. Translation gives CASSQGLAEPDEQFF.

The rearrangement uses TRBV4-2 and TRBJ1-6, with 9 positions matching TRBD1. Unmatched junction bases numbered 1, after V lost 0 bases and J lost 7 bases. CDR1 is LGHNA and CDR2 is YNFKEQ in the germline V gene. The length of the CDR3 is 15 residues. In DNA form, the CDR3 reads TGTGCCAGCAGCCAAGATGACAGGGGGAATTCACCCCTCCACTTT. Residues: CASSQDDRGNSPLHF.

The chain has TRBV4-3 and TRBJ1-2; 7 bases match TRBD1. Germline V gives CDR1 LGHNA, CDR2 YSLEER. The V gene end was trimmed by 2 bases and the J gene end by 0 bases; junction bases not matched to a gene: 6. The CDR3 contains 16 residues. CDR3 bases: TGCGCCAGCAGCCAACCCGGGACAGTTACTAACTATGGCTACACCTTC. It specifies CASSQPGTVTNYGYTF.

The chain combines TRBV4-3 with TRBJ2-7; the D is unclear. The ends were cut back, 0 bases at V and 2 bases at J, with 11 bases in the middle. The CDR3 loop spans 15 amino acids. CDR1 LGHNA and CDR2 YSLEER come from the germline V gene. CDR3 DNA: TGCGCCAGCAGCCAAGATTGGCACGGAACCTACGAGCAGTACTTC. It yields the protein CASSQDWHGTYEQYF.

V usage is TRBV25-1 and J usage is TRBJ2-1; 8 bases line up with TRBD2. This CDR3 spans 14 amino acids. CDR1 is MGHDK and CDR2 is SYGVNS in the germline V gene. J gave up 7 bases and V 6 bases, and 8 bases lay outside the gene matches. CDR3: CASRGAGEANEQFF. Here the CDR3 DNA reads TGTGCCAGCAGGGGAGCGGGAGAGGCGAATGAGCAGTTCTTC. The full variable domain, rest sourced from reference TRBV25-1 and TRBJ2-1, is EADIYQTPRYLVIGTGKKITLECSQTMGHDKMYWYQQDPGMELHLIHYSYGVNSTEKGDLSSESTVSRIRTEHFPLTLESARPSHTSQYLCASRGAGEANEQFFGPGTRLTVL.

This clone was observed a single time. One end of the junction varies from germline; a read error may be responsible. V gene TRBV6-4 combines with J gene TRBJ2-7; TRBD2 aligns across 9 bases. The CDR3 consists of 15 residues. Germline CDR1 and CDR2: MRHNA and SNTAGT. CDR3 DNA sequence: TGTGCCAGCAGTTACTCTTCCGCGGGAGGGACCGAGCAGTACTTC. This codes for CASSYSSAGGTEQYF.

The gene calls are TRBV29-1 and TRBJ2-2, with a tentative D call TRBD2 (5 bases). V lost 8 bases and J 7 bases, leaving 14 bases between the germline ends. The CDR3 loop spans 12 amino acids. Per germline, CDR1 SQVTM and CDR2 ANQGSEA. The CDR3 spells CSSGNVGGELFF. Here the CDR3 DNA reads TGCAGCTCCGGGAACGTCGGCGGGGAGCTGTTTTTT.